The source of this T cell receptor beta chain is a study of T cell repertoires in cytomegalovirus infection. The overall study: Based on public TCR beta signatures, there were indications of CMV infection and of a matching HLA type.

TCRdb fed the reads into MiXCR, producing one record per CDR3 protein. The sample holds 200,000 or so distinct CDR3 sequences, 30% to 45% seen once. After removal of 6 bases from V and 2 bases from J, the junction contained 6 bases not matched to a gene. The CDR3 length is 15 residues. Germline V CDR1 and CDR2: SEHNR, FQNEAQ (reference sequence). This clonotype was seen only a few times. What it binds is not known. The chain is built from TRBV7-9 and TRBJ2-1; 8 bases align to TRBD2. The sample was CD8+ T cells from cultured PBMCs, taken from culture after CMV antigen stimulation. The TCR sequence derives from a human donor in good health (CMV status not recorded). Some clones in this sample may be carry-over from other donors' samples. CDR3 in amino acids: CASRNSGEPYNEQFF. DNA of the CDR3: TGTGCCAGCAGAAATAGCGGGGAACCCTACAATGAGCAGTTCTTC. The whole variable domain, remainder taken from reference TRBV7-9 and TRBJ2-1, is DTGVSQNPRHKITKRGQNVTFRCDPISEHNRLYWYRQTLGQGPEFLTYFQNEAQLEKSRLLSDRFSAERPKGSFSTLEIQRTEQGDSAMYLCASRNSGEPYNEQFFGPGTRLTVL.